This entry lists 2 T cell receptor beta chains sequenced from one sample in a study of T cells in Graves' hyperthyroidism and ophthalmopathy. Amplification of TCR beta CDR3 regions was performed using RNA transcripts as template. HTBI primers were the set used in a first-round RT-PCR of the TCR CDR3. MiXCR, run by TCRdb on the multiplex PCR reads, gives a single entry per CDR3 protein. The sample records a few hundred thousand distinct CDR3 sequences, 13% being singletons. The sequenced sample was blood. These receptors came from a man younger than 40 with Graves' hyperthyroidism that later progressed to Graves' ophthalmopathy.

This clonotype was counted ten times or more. CDR3 nucleotides: TGTGCCAGCAGTTTACAGCCCCCTACGGACGGTTCACCCCTCCACTTT. Residues: CASSLQPPTDGSPLHF. V gene TRBV27 combines with J gene TRBJ1-6, with unresolved D. The germline V gene has CDR1 MNHEY and CDR2 SMNVEV (reference sequence). V was clipped by 2 bases and J by 9 bases, with 17 bases between them. The CDR3 contains 16 residues.

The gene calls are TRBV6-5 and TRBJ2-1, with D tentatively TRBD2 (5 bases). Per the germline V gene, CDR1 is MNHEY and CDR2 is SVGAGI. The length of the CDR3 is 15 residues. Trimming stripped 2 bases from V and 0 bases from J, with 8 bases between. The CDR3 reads CASSYVRGSYNEQFF. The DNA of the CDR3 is TGTGCCAGCAGTTACGTTCGGGGCTCCTACAATGAGCAGTTCTTC.